Presented here are 2 T cell receptor beta chains from one specimen sequenced in a study of T cell responses to AZD1222 COVID-19 vaccine (dated by TCRdb to about 2021). This specimen's time point label, per the study, means: baseline before first vaccination. Libraries were prepared through the immunoSEQ multiplex PCR assay. Drawn from immuneACCESS, this table holds only the in-frame rearrangements with V and J called that TCRdb kept. Clones are partly lost; checked studies trace under half to an unresolved V gene and leave the rest unexplained. In this sample the table shows more than 150,000 clones, just over 85% of which occur a single time. The ten top clones hold approximately 0.49% of the sample. This sample comprised peripheral blood, obtained on day 0 of AZD1222 vaccination. The receptors originated from an adult in good health.

The chain has TRBV12-5 and TRBJ2-1, with D unresolved. This CDR3 contains 15 residues. Per germline, CDR1 LGHNT and CDR2 FRNRAP. V shed 5 bases and J shed 0 bases, with 11 bases lying between them. The CDR3 spells CASGLQFGSYNEQFF. Written as DNA, the CDR3 is TGTGCTAGTGGTCTCCAATTCGGCTCCTACAATGAGCAGTTCTTC.

The table lists this clone with a count of one. The chain joins TRBV9 to TRBJ1-2, with D hard to call. CDR3 length equals 17 residues. CDR1 SGDLS and CDR2 YYNGEE come from the germline V gene. V gave up 2 bases and J gave up 2 bases, with 19 bases separating them. The DNA of the CDR3 is TGTGCCAGCAGCGTGGGCCTCCCAGAGACGGCCAACTATGGCTACACCTTC. Residues: CASSVGLPETANYGYTF.